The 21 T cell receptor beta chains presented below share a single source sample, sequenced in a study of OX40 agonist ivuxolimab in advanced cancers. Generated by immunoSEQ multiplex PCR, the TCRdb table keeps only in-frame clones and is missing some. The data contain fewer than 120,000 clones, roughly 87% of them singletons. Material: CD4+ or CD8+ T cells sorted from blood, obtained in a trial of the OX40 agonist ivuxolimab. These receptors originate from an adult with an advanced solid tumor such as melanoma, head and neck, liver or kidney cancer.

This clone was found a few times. CDR3 in amino acids: CASSFFLTETGWGDNEQFF. The CDR3 DNA follows: TGTGCCAGCAGCTTTTTCCTTACGGAAACAGGGTGGGGCGACAATGAGCAGTTCTTC. The gene calls are TRBV5-6 and TRBJ2-1; a possible D gene is TRBD1 (6 bases). The V gene lost 2 bases and the J gene lost 5 bases, with 26 bases spanning the gap. CDR3 size: 19 residues. CDR1 is SGHDT, CDR2 YYEEEE, per germline.

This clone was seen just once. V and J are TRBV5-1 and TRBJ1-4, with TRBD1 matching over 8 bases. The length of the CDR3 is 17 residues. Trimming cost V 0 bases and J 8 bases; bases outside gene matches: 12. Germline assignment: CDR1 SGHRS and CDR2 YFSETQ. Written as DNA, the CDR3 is TGCGCCAGCAGCTTGGCCGGTTCCGACAGGGGATTCGAAAAACTGTTTTTT. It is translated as CASSLAGSDRGFEKLFF.

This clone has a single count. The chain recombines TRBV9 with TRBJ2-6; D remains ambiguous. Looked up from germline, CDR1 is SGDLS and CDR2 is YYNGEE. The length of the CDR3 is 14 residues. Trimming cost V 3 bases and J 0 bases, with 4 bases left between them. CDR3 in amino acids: CASSGSSGANVLTF. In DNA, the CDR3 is TGTGCCAGCAGCGGCAGCTCTGGGGCCAACGTCCTGACTTTC.

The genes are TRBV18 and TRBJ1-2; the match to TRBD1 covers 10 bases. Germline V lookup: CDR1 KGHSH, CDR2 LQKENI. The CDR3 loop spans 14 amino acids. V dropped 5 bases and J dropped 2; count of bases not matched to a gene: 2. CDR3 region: CASSLGQGNYGYTF. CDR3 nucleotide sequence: TGTGCCAGCTCATTGGGACAGGGGAACTATGGCTACACCTTC.

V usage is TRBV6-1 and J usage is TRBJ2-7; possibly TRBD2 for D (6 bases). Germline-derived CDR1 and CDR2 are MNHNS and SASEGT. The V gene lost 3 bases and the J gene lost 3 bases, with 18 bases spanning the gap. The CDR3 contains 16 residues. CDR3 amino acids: CASSDPWSGDYYEQYF. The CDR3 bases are TGTGCCAGCAGTGACCCCTGGTCGGGAGACTACTACGAGCAGTACTTC.

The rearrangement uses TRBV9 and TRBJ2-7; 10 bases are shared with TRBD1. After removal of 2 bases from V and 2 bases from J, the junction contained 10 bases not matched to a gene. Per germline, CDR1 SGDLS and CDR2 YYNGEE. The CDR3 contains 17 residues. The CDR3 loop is CASSVSGTGDNAYEQYF. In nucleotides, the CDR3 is TGTGCCAGCAGCGTCTCTGGGACAGGGGACAACGCCTACGAGCAGTACTTC.

The CDR3 DNA sequence: TGTGCCAGCAGTGAAGGTGGGGGGCTGTATGAAAAACTGTTTTTT. Protein: CASSEGGGLYEKLFF. The gene calls are TRBV6-1 and TRBJ1-4; D perhaps matches TRBD1 (6 bases). The germline gives CDR1 MNHNS, CDR2 SASEGT. The ends were cut back, 1 base at V and 6 bases at J, with 12 bases in the middle. This CDR3 has 15 residues.

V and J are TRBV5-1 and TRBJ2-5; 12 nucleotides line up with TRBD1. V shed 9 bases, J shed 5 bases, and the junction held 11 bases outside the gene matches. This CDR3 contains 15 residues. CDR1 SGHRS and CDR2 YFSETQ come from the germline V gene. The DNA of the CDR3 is TGCGCCAACTGCCCGGGACAGGGGGCGTTGGAGACCCAGTACTTC. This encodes CANCPGQGALETQYF.

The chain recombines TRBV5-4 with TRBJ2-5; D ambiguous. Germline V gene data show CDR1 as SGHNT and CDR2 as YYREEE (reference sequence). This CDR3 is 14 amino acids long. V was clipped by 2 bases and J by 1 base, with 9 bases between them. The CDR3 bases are TGTGCCAGCAGCTTCGATGCAGGCCAAGAGACCCAGTACTTC. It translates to CASSFDAGQETQYF. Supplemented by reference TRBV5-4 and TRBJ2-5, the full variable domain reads ETGVTQSPTHLIKTRGQQVTLRCSSQSGHNTVSWYQQALGQGPQFIFQYYREEENGRGNFPPRFSGLQFPNYSSELNVNALELDDSALYLCASSFDAGQETQYFGPGTRLLVL.

The CDR3 region has the DNA TGCGCCAGCAGCCATTCGGAGGGCCCTAAGCATGGCTACACCTTC. It codes for CASSHSEGPKHGYTF. This sequence joins TRBV4-3 and TRBJ1-2, with D uncertain. V lost 3 bases to trimming and J lost 6 bases, with 17 bases between them. The CDR3 length is 15 residues. Germline assignment: CDR1 LGHNA and CDR2 YSLEER.

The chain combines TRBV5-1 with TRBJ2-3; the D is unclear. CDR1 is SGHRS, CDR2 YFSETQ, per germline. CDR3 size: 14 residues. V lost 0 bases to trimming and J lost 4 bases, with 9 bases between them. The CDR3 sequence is CASSLGQSADTQYF. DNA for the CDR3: TGCGCCAGCAGCTTGGGGCAGTCAGCAGATACGCAGTATTTT.

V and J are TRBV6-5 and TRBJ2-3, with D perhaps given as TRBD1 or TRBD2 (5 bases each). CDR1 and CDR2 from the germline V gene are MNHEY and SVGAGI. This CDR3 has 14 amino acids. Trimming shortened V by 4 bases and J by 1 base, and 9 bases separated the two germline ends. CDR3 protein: CASSSGTRTDTQYF. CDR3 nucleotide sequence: TGTGCCAGCAGTTCCGGGACCCGCACAGATACGCAGTATTTT.

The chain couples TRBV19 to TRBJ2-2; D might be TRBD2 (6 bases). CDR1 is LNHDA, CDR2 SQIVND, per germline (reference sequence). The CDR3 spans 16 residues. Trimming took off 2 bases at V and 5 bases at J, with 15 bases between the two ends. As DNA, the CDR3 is TGTGCCAGTAGTATACGTCCGTCGGGGGAAACCGGGGAGCTGTTTTTT. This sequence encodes CASSIRPSGETGELFF.

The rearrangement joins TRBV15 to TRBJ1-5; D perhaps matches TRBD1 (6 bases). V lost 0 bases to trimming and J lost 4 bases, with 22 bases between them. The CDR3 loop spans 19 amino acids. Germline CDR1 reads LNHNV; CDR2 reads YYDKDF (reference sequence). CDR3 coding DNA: TGTGCCACCAGCAGAGATTTTGGGGCGGAGGACAGCTGGAATCAGCCCCAGCATTTT. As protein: CATSRDFGAEDSWNQPQHF.

CDR3 bases: TGTGCCAGCAGCTCCCTAGGACATCCTTCGGGTGAGCAGTACTTC. This codes for CASSSLGHPSGEQYF. The V call is TRBV7-9, the J call TRBJ2-7, with D perhaps matching TRBD1 (5 bases). Germline CDR1 reads SEHNR; CDR2 reads FQNEAQ (reference sequence). The CDR3 extends over 15 amino acids. Trimming stripped 4 bases from V and 7 bases from J, with 20 bases between.

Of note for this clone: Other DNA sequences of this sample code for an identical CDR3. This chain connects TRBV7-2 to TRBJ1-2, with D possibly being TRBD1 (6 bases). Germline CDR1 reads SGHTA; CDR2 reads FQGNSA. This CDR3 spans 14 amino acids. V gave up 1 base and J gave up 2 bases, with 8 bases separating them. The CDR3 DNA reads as TGTGCCAGCAGCTTAGAGACAGGAAACTATGGCTACACCTTC. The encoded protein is CASSLETGNYGYTF. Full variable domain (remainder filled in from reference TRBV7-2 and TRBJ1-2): GAGVSQSPSNKVTEKGKDVELRCDPISGHTALYWYRQSLGQGLEFLIYFQGNSAPDKSGLPSDRFSAERTGGSVSTLTIQRTQQEDSAVYLCASSLETGNYGYTFGSGTRLTVV.

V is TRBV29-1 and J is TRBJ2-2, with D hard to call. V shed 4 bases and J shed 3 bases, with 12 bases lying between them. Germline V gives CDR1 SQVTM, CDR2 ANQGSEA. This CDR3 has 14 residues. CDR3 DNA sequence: TGCAGCGTTGGTGCTGTAGAGGACACCGGGGAGCTGTTTTTT. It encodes CSVGAVEDTGELFF.

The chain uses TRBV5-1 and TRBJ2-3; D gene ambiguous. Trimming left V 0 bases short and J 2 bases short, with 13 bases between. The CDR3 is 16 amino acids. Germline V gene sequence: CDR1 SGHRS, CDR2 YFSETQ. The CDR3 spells CASSLAADFLTDTQYF. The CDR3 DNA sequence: TGCGCCAGCAGCTTGGCGGCGGATTTCCTCACAGATACGCAGTATTTT. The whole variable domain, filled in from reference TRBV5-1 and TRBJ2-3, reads KAGVTQTPRYLIKTRGQQVTLSCSPISGHRSVSWYQQTPGQGLQFLFEYFSETQRNKGNFPGRFSGRQFSNSRSEMNVSTLELGDSALYLCASSLAADFLTDTQYFGPGTRLTVL.

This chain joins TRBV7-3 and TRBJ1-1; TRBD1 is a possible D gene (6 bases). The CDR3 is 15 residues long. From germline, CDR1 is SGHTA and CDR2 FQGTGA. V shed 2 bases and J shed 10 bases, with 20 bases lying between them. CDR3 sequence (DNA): TGTGCCAGCAGCTTAGGGGGCCAAGGGGTTGGTTCAGCTTTCTTT. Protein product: CASSLGGQGVGSAFF.

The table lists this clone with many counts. The CDR3 here is CASSQVANYGYTF. In DNA, the CDR3 is TGTGCCAGCAGCCAAGTTGCGAACTATGGCTACACCTTC. The chain links TRBV14 to TRBJ1-2; no clear D gene. Germline CDR1 and CDR2: SGHDN and FVKESK. The CDR3 contains 13 residues. The V gene lost 1 base and the J gene lost 2 bases, with 5 bases spanning the gap.

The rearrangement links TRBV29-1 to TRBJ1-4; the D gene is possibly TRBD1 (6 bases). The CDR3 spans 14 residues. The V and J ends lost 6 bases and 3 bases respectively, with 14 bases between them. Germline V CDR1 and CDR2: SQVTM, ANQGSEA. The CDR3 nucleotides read TGCAGCGTGACGAAGACAGGAGCTAATGAAAAACTGTTTTTT. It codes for CSVTKTGANEKLFF. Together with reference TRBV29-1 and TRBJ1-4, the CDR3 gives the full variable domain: SAVISQKPSRDICQRGTSLTIQCQVDSQVTMMFWYRQQPGQSLTLIATANQGSEATYESGFVIDKFPISRPNLTFSTLTVSNMSPEDSSIYLCSVTKTGANEKLFFGSGTQLSVL.